This entry lists 19 T cell receptor beta chains sequenced from one sample in a study of cytomegalovirus exposure and HLA in healthy donors. The PCR ran on 60 Vbeta and 13 Jbeta primers. Only in-frame clones appear in the TCRdb table, and some are missing; sequencing was by immunoSEQ multiplex PCR. The top ten clones hold roughly 1.3% of a sample with 90,000 to 130,000 clones, roughly four fifths of them seen once. The sample comprised PBMCs. The receptors derive from a woman in her twenties or thirties in good health and CMV-seronegative.

This chain links TRBV19 with TRBJ2-2, with D possibly being TRBD2 (5 bases). This CDR3 has 13 residues. In germline, CDR1 is LNHDA, CDR2 SQIVND (reference sequence). V was cut by 3 bases and J by 4 bases, with 6 bases left in between. The CDR3 protein is CASSISVTGELFF. CDR3 nucleotides: TGTGCCAGTAGTATTAGCGTCACCGGGGAGCTGTTTTTT.

J is TRBJ1-4 and V is TRBV28; unclear D gene. This CDR3 has 15 residues. CDR1 MDHEN and CDR2 SYDVKM come from the germline V gene. Deletions cut 2 bases from V and 0 bases from J, with 7 bases between. The CDR3 coding sequence is TGTGCCAGCAGTTTACGAAGCCCAACTAATGAAAAACTGTTTTTT. Translated, it gives CASSLRSPTNEKLFF. The variable domain in full, completed from reference TRBV28 and TRBJ1-4, reads DVKVTQSSRYLVKRTGEKVFLECVQDMDHENMFWYRQDPGLGLRLIYFSYDVKMKEKGDIPEGYSVSREKKERFSLILESASTNQTSMYLCASSLRSPTNEKLFFGSGTQLSVL.

The V gene is TRBV28, the J gene TRBJ2-5, with 8 bases lining up with TRBD1. The CDR3 consists of 15 residues. V shed 8 bases and J 4 bases; nucleotides not matched to a gene: 12. In germline, CDR1 is MDHEN, CDR2 SYDVKM. This CDR3 reads CASGFPRGHRETQYF. The CDR3 bases are TGTGCCAGCGGCTTTCCCAGGGGGCACCGAGAGACCCAGTACTTC.

The chain joins TRBV27 to TRBJ2-7, with TRBD1 as a possible D gene (6 bases). V was clipped by 4 bases and J by 4 bases, with 11 bases between them. The CDR3 totals 13 residues. Germline V gene data show CDR1 as MNHEY and CDR2 as SMNVEV (reference sequence). In DNA form, the CDR3 reads TGTGCCAGCAGTTGGGAAACAGGGTACGAGCAGTACTTC. Translated: CASSWETGYEQYF.

This clone was detected only once. V is TRBV10-3 and J is TRBJ2-1; 7 bases align to TRBD1. Looked up from germline, CDR1 is ENHRY and CDR2 is SYGVKD. CDR3 length: 14 amino acids. The V and J ends lost 1 base and 6 bases, in that order; junction bases with no gene match: 3. The CDR3 region is CAISELAGGNEQFF. The CDR3 DNA follows: TGTGCCATCAGTGAGTTAGCAGGGGGCAATGAGCAGTTCTTC.

The chain couples TRBV27 to TRBJ1-1, with TRBD1 matching 7 bases. The ends lost 0 bases at V and 8 bases at J; junction bases unmatched: 3. This CDR3 has 13 residues. Germline V CDR1 and CDR2: MNHEY, SMNVEV (reference sequence). The CDR3 sequence is CASSLSGTVEAFF. The CDR3 DNA reads as TGTGCCAGCAGTTTATCCGGGACAGTAGAAGCTTTCTTT.

The rearrangement uses TRBV28 and TRBJ2-1; 14 bases match TRBD2. V lost 6 bases, J lost 5 bases, and 15 bases stayed unmatched. The CDR3 is 19 amino acids. Germline V gives CDR1 MDHEN, CDR2 SYDVKM. The CDR3 DNA reads TGTGCCAGCAGAGAAACCGGGACTAGCGGGAGCCGGTTTCACAATGAGCAGTTCTTC. Protein product: CASRETGTSGSRFHNEQFF.

The V and J genes are TRBV28 and TRBJ2-7; D not resolved. Germline loops: CDR1 MDHEN, CDR2 SYDVKM. The CDR3 is 13 amino acids. Trimming pared 7 bases from V and 1 base from J, leaving 11 bases between. Here the CDR3 reads CASTLQRSYEQYF. CDR3 DNA: TGTGCCAGCACCCTACAGAGATCCTACGAGCAGTACTTC. Together with reference TRBV28 and TRBJ2-7, the CDR3 gives the full variable domain: DVKVTQSSRYLVKRTGEKVFLECVQDMDHENMFWYRQDPGLGLRLIYFSYDVKMKEKGDIPEGYSVSREKKERFSLILESASTNQTSMYLCASTLQRSYEQYFGPGTRLTVT.

The chain recombines TRBV6-1 with TRBJ1-5; 7 bases match TRBD1. Germline values: CDR1 MNHNS, CDR2 SASEGT. This CDR3 has 13 residues. Trimming cost V 5 bases and J 9 bases; bases outside gene matches: 7. This CDR3 reads CASSSGGNLPQHF. CDR3 coding DNA: TGTGCCAGCAGTTCAGGGGGAAACCTGCCCCAGCATTTT.

The rearrangement links TRBV2 to TRBJ1-6; the match to TRBD1 covers 9 bases. The germline CDR1 and CDR2 sequences are SNHLY and FYNNEI. Unmatched junction bases numbered 5, after V lost 9 bases and J lost 14 bases. The CDR3 sequence is 11 residues long. CDR3 nucleotide sequence: TGTGCCAGTACCGGGGACAGGGCCCTCCACTTT. Translation: CASTGDRALHF. Supplemented by reference TRBV2 and TRBJ1-6, the full variable domain reads EPEVTQTPSHQVTQMGQEVILRCVPISNHLYFYWYRQILGQKVEFLVSFYNNEISEKSEIFDDQFSVERPDGSNFTLKIRSTKLEDSAMYFCASTGDRALHFGNGTRLTVT.

This sequence joins TRBV13 and TRBJ2-7; 7 bases agree with TRBD1. V was clipped by 2 bases and J by 7 bases; unmatched bases: 8. The CDR3 loop spans 14 amino acids. Germline lookup yields CDR1 PRHDT and CDR2 FYEKMQ (reference sequence). CDR3 amino acids: CASSLWQGVSEQYF. The CDR3 DNA follows: TGTGCCAGCAGCTTATGGCAGGGGGTTTCAGAGCAGTACTTC.

The rearrangement links TRBV4-3 to TRBJ1-2; TRBD1 aligns across 7 bases. V was pared by 2 bases and J by 7 bases, with 13 bases of the junction left unmatched. CDR3 size: 16 residues. The germline CDR1 and CDR2 sequences are LGHNA and YSLEER. The CDR3 DNA follows: TGCGCCAGCAGCCAAAGTCCTGACAGGGCTAGTGGTGGCTACACCTTC. Residues: CASSQSPDRASGGYTF.

V gene TRBV2 combines with J gene TRBJ2-2, with 7 bases lining up with TRBD1. This CDR3 has 16 amino acids. The J segment lost 4 bases and the V segment lost 5 bases, leaving 10 bases of the junction unmatched. From germline, CDR1 is SNHLY and CDR2 FYNNEI. CDR3 region: CASSFTGASVTGELFF. In DNA, the CDR3 is TGTGCCAGCAGTTTCACAGGGGCATCGGTCACCGGGGAGCTGTTTTTT.

V and J are TRBV5-6 and TRBJ1-1; tentative D call: TRBD1 (5 bases). The CDR3 runs to 14 residues. Germline V CDR1 and CDR2: SGHDT, YYEEEE. V lost 4 bases, J lost 6 bases, and 16 bases lay in between. CDR3 nucleotide sequence: TGTGCCAGCAGCCCGGACTTCGGGGGAGCTGAAGCTTTCTTT. Its translation: CASSPDFGGAEAFF.

The chain uses TRBV13 and TRBJ1-5, with 7 bases matching TRBD1. V shed 4 bases and J 9 bases; nucleotides not matched to a gene: 18. Germline loops: CDR1 PRHDT, CDR2 FYEKMQ (reference sequence). This CDR3 is built from 17 residues. The chain's CDR3 is CASSSPPRQGIGRPQHF. CDR3 nucleotides: TGTGCCAGCAGCTCCCCACCTCGACAGGGTATAGGGAGGCCCCAGCATTTT.

This clone turned up a few times. This chain uses TRBV9 with TRBJ1-3; no definite D call. Germline assignment: CDR1 SGDLS and CDR2 YYNGEE. The CDR3 is made up of 15 amino acids. Trimming removed 0 bases at V and 7 bases at J, with 14 bases between. CDR3 nucleotides: TGTGCCAGCAGCGTAGATAGGTGGGGAGAGAACACCATATATTTT. Translating it yields CASSVDRWGENTIYF.

The chain has TRBV4-3 and TRBJ2-7, with 12 bases fitting TRBD2. The CDR3 length is 16 residues. CDR1 is LGHNA and CDR2 is YSLEER in the germline V gene. Trimming took 0 bases from V and 2 from J; bases not matched to a gene: 2. The CDR3 is CASSQDTSGGPYEQYF. CDR3 nucleotides: TGCGCCAGCAGCCAAGATACTAGCGGGGGGCCCTACGAGCAGTACTTC.

This chain uses TRBV13 with TRBJ2-7; D not resolved. Germline CDR1 and CDR2: PRHDT and FYEKMQ (reference sequence). The CDR3 is 12 residues long. V lost 5 bases and J lost 3, with 8 bases in between. DNA for the CDR3: TGTGCCAGCAGCGGAGATAACTACGAGCAGTACTTC. This codes for CASSGDNYEQYF.

The chain has TRBV4-3 and TRBJ1-2; D perhaps matches TRBD1 (5 bases). Trimming cost V 5 bases and J 5 bases, with 15 bases left between them. Germline-derived CDR1 and CDR2 are LGHNA and YSLEER. This CDR3 comprises 14 residues. CDR3 in amino acids: CASSARGTPYGYTF. In nucleotides, the CDR3 is TGCGCCAGCAGCGCCCGCGGGACGCCGTATGGCTACACCTTC.